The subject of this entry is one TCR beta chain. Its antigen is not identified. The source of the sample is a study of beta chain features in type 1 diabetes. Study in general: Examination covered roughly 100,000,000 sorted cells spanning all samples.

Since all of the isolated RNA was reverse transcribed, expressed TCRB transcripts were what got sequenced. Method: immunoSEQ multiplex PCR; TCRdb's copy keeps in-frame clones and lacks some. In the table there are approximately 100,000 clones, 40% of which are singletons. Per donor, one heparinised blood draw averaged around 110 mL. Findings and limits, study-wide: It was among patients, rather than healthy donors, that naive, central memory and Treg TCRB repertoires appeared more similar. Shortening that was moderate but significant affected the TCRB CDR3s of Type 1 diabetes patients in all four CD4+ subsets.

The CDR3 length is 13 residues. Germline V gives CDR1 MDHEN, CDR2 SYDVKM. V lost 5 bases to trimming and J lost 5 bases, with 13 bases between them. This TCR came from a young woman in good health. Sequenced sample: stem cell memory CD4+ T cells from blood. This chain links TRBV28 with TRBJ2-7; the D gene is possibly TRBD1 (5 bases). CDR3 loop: CASSTSGLHEQYF. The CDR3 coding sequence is TGTGCCAGCAGTACCTCAGGGCTCCACGAGCAGTACTTC.